Given below is one T cell receptor (beta chain) in context. The antigen this receptor binds is unknown. No base quality values were provided; no much bigger clone lies one nucleotide off. From cysteine to phenylalanine, the CDR3 is 13 amino acids long. Of all the DNA, just the CDR3 is kept, 39 bases in frame from base 1. Looking up the germline V gene yields CDR1 MNHNS and CDR2 SASEGT. V is cut by 10 bases and J by 0 bases, and the space between the germline ends is 11 bases. For the CD8 naive samples, CD45RO-negative cells were positively selected for CCR7, yielding a CD45RA+CCR7+ population from which TemRA cells were excluded. The donors were healthy, HIV-negative adults who had no recently reported acute infections or vaccinations. Only Caucasian adults living in Nashville, Tennessee, USA were represented among the donors. Blood was collected by leukapheresis, and PBMCs were isolated by Ficoll-Histopaque density gradient centrifugation and then cryopreserved in liquid nitrogen vapor phase. Purity and quantity of every magnetically sorted T cell population were checked by analytical flow cytometry. From each sorted fraction, genomic DNA was isolated and quantified by UV absorbance on a Nanodrop 2000c.

This record comes from a study of shared clonotypes between healthy human individuals (TCRdb year 2020). Some background on the complete study: Two women and a few men aged 18 to 49 years were included in the cohort. For each donor, three plates each were used for CD4 naive and CD4 memory, two plates were used for CD8 naive, and one plate was used for CD8 memory. To estimate repertoire size and how much clonotypes are shared between individuals, the study performed deep sequencing of blood TCR repertoires from a handful of healthy adults. To increase sequencing depth and limit assay-specific biases, TCR repertoire library preparation and sequencing were carried out by different laboratories using diverse techniques. Leukapheresis yielded between about 0.9 and 10 billion PBMCs per donor. The research as a whole found: Sharing across a handful of donors was observed for around 5% of naive CD4, over 3% of naive CD8, over 2% of memory CD4, and approximately 0.41% of memory CD8 clonotypes. Larger estimated clonotype richness was generally found for naive subsets than for memory subsets. The genetic and exposure-history diversity represented was limited by the small number of donors. Clonotypes shared by all four sorted-subset donors showed higher generation probabilities than non-shared clonotypes. Based on pairwise subsampling, the degree of clonotype sharing among donors was expected to be affected by sequencing depth. Sampling was restricted to blood, and TCR repertoires in tissues likely differ from the TCR repertoires found in blood. Rarefaction of sorted-subset datasets indicated incomplete sequencing despite the large sequencing depth.

Using the deep immunoSEQ assay, multiplex PCR amplified TCR CDR3 regions from genomic DNA. Genomic DNA extracted from each cell subset was distributed evenly over all wells of several immunoSEQ 96-well plates, and each plate served as one replicate. Each replicate PCR for sorted subsets received around 200 ng genomic DNA, equal to 30,000 or so T cell genomes. Purified libraries were quantified with a Qubit 3.0 fluorometer, sized on a Bioanalyzer 2100, and re-quantified with the KAPA Library Quantification kit. Every immunoSEQ 96-well plate was sequenced on a separate single-read 150-cycle Illumina NextSeq 550 flow cell. In the source study's methods: Because the immunoSEQ output held only junctional sequences and lacked quality scores, the filtering could not match the filtering applied to full-length reads. To assign V/J genes and CDR3, sequences were annotated against IMGT germline references using PyIR, a Python wrapper for IgBLAST v1.9. Reads with weak V/J assignments (E-value above 1e-6), missing CDR3, stop codons, out-of-frame junctions, or ambiguous translated residues were removed. V3J clonotypes were defined as sequences sharing the same inferred V gene, J gene, and CDR3 amino acid sequence. To compute the percentage overlap between repertoires, the number of shared unique clonotypes was divided by the size of the smaller repertoire. Richness of each repertoire was evaluated using RTK rarefaction, the Chao1 estimator, and Recon v2.1 estimates of unobserved clonotypes. Generation probabilities for all TCRbeta clonotypes obtained by the gDNA method from several donors were computed using OLGA. The table comes from immuneACCESS by way of TCRdb, which keeps in-frame sequences with V and J called. Part of the clones is missing from these tables; in studies checked, under half for an unresolved V gene and the rest for unknown reasons. The V and J calls and clone size come from that table; D and trimming were worked out from the DNA. Recorded for this sample are about 2.2 million clones; 93% of them occurred a single time. The ten largest clones capture around 1.7% of the sample.

This TCR was sampled from a man aged 18 to 30 in good health. Some clones in this sample may be carry-over from other donors' samples. What was sequenced was naive CD8+ T cells from PBMCs. The intended sense of this specimen's cell subset or site label: CD45RA+CCR7+. Rearrangement joined TRBV6-1 to TRBJ2-3, with a tentative D gene TRBD1 over 5 matching bases. This receptor has the CDR3 CATQDRSTDTQYF. At the DNA level, the sequence is TGTGCCACCCAAGACAGAAGCACAGATACGCAGTATTTT.